This T cell receptor (beta chain) came from a study of blood T cell repertoires in COVID-19. The CDR3 runs 13 residues. V was shortened by 7 bases and J by 8 bases, with 17 bases between the two germline ends. Per germline, CDR1 MDHEN and CDR2 SYDVKM. Per the authors' pipeline: Reference gene primers were amplified, and this amplification served to estimate nucleated cell counts. Here immunoSEQ multiplex PCR was the method, and the copy in TCRdb shows in-frame clones only, minus some. V, J and clone size are taken as reported in that table, and D and trimming were inferred from the DNA itself. The data contain 350,000 or so clones, approximately 89% of them singletons.

The chain couples TRBV28 to TRBJ1-1; D is undetermined. The sequencing sample was made of peripheral blood. The sequence derives from a woman in her sixties with COVID-19, enrolled during active disease. The CDR3 here is CASNPTPRAEAFF. Here the CDR3 DNA reads TGTGCCAGCAACCCAACCCCCCGCGCCGAAGCTTTCTTT.